This TCR beta chain was recorded in a study of blood T cell repertoires in COVID-19. Study-wide context: COVID-19 samples, acute and convalescent, were from the United States, Italy and Spain. From T cells, B-cell-depleted T cells, or PBMCs came the material, which was cDNA or gDNA.

CDR1 is SEHNR and CDR2 is FQNEAQ in the germline V gene (reference sequence). There are 19 residues in the CDR3. The V and J ends lost 4 bases and 7 bases respectively, with 28 bases between them. The method was immunoSEQ multiplex PCR; TCRdb's version includes in-frame clones alone and lacks a portion of them. The top ten clones hold approximately 3.9% of a sample with about 140,000 clones, roughly 84% of them seen once. The source of this sequence is a woman between 55 and 75 years old with acute or convalescent COVID-19. The chain employs TRBV7-9 and TRBJ2-2; possibly TRBD1 for D (8 bases). Sequencing was done on a sample of peripheral blood. CDR3 bases: TGTGCCAGCAGCTCCAGGGGGCGCGTGGCGGGAGATCGGAACGGGGAGCTGTTTTTT. It encodes CASSSRGRVAGDRNGELFF.